Listed here are 15 T cell receptor beta chains from one sample, sequenced in a study of T cell responses to AZD1222 COVID-19 vaccine. Assay used: immunoSEQ multiplex PCR; TCRdb lists only in-frame clones, some missing. The sample consists of approximately 150,000 clones, roughly 90% of them appearing once. The sequencing here drew on peripheral blood, taken 28 days after the second AZD1222 dose. The receptors come from an adult who received the AZD1222 COVID-19 vaccine.

The chain is built from TRBV5-4 and TRBJ2-6; 8 bases are a match to TRBD1. Germline V gene data show CDR1 as SGHNT and CDR2 as YYREEE (reference sequence). V lost 5 bases, J lost 0 bases, and 10 bases stayed unmatched. This CDR3 has 18 residues. The CDR3: CASRPQTGAISGANVLTF. The CDR3 coding sequence is TGTGCCAGCAGGCCCCAGACAGGGGCTATCTCTGGGGCCAACGTCCTGACTTTC.

The chain links TRBV5-8 to TRBJ2-2; 7 bases align to TRBD1. This CDR3 spans 15 amino acids. After removal of 4 bases from V and 0 bases from J, the junction contained 3 bases not matched to a gene. CDR1 and CDR2 (germline): SGHTS, YDEGEE. CDR3 residues: CASSPRGSNTGELFF. CDR3 DNA sequence: TGTGCCAGCAGCCCCAGGGGGTCGAACACCGGGGAGCTGTTTTTT.

This clone showed up just once. The chain is built from TRBV10-3 and TRBJ2-2; the D is unclear. Germline assignment: CDR1 ENHRY and CDR2 SYGVKD. The CDR3 is 13 residues long. Between the trimmed V and J ends, which lost 4 bases and 2 bases, there was a span of 5 bases. CDR3 sequence reads: CAISGYNTGELFF. The CDR3 DNA follows: TGTGCCATCAGTGGCTACAACACCGGGGAGCTGTTTTTT.

The chain is built from TRBV5-8 and TRBJ2-1, with TRBD1 identical over 10 bases. CDR1 is SGHTS, CDR2 YDEGEE, per germline. The CDR3 length is 16 residues. V shed 4 bases and J 0 bases; nucleotides not matched to a gene: 4. CDR3 nucleotides: TGTGCCAGCAGCGCGGGACAGGGGAGCTCCTACAATGAGCAGTTCTTC. It specifies CASSAGQGSSYNEQFF.

This chain joins TRBV7-3 and TRBJ2-3, with D maybe TRBD1 (6 bases). Germline-derived CDR1 and CDR2 are SGHTA and FQGTGA. V lost 7 bases and J 2 bases, leaving 16 bases between the germline ends. The CDR3 has 15 amino acids. This chain's CDR3 is CASTVQGLPTDTQYF. For the CDR3, the DNA is TGTGCCAGCACCGTCCAGGGGCTCCCCACAGATACGCAGTATTTT.

Worth noting for this clone: Within the sample, other DNA sequences also encode this same CDR3. The chain is built from TRBV6-5 and TRBJ1-1; 8 bases align to TRBD1. Germline CDR1 reads MNHEY; CDR2 reads SVGAGI. The J segment lost 0 bases and the V segment lost 5 bases, leaving 2 bases of the junction unmatched. The CDR3 is made up of 14 amino acids. The CDR3: CASSLDRVNTEAFF. The CDR3 coding sequence is TGTGCCAGCAGTCTGGACAGGGTGAACACTGAAGCTTTCTTT.

The V and J genes are TRBV7-8 and TRBJ1-4; possible D gene TRBD1, 5 bases. Between the trimmed V and J ends, which lost 5 bases and 3 bases, there was a span of 19 bases. The CDR3 runs to 17 residues. Germline lookup yields CDR1 SGHVS and CDR2 FQNEAQ. CDR3 sequence (DNA): TGTGCCAGCAGCCTCTCCGGGACGTCGCGGGCTAATGAAAAACTGTTTTTT. It specifies CASSLSGTSRANEKLFF.

This clone appeared a single time. The V and J genes are TRBV2 and TRBJ2-2; 9 positions agree with TRBD1. This CDR3 spans 15 amino acids. The V gene end was trimmed by 6 bases and the J gene end by 3 bases; junction bases not matched to a gene: 5. Germline V CDR1 and CDR2: SNHLY, FYNNEI. The CDR3 region is CASREQGADTGELFF. DNA of the CDR3: TGTGCCAGCAGGGAACAGGGGGCGGACACCGGGGAGCTGTTTTTT.

V gene TRBV28 combines with J gene TRBJ1-1; D is possibly TRBD1 (5 bases). Germline V CDR1 and CDR2: MDHEN, SYDVKM. The CDR3 consists of 15 residues. V lost 2 bases and J 1 base, leaving 11 bases between the germline ends. The CDR3 loop is CASSLAGKTNTEAFF. DNA for the CDR3: TGTGCCAGCAGTTTAGCAGGGAAAACGAACACTGAAGCTTTCTTT.

The chain is built from TRBV5-1 and TRBJ2-1; a weak D match, TRBD2 (5 bases). Trimming pared 8 bases from V and 2 bases from J, leaving 11 bases between. The CDR3 loop spans 13 amino acids. Germline V gene sequence: CDR1 SGHRS, CDR2 YFSETQ. The DNA for the CDR3 is TGCGCCAGAGGAGGTAAAACCTACAATGAGCAGTTCTTC. This encodes CARGGKTYNEQFF.

The rearrangement uses TRBV10-1 and TRBJ1-5; D is undetermined. Trimming stripped 3 bases from V and 3 bases from J, with 6 bases between. This CDR3 has 13 amino acids. The V gene's germline CDR1 is WNHNN and CDR2 SYGVQD (reference sequence). The CDR3 DNA sequence: TGCGCCAGCAGTGATGGCCCCAATCAGCCCCAGCATTTT. It yields the protein CASSDGPNQPQHF.

V usage is TRBV4-1 and J usage is TRBJ1-2; TRBD1 might be the D (6 bases). Trimming cost V 0 bases and J 4 bases, with 6 bases left between them. The germline V gene encodes CDR1 MGHRA and CDR2 YSYEKL. This CDR3 is built from 13 residues. This chain's CDR3 is CASSQEDSYGYTF. CDR3 DNA sequence: TGCGCCAGCAGCCAAGAGGACAGCTATGGCTACACCTTC.

The chain recombines TRBV19 with TRBJ2-1, with D possibly TRBD2 on 5 matching bases. Deletions cut 10 bases from V and 4 bases from J, with 17 bases between. The CDR3 is 14 residues long. Germline V CDR1 and CDR2: LNHDA, SQIVND (reference sequence). The CDR3 protein is CATRPEVRYNEQFF. CDR3 sequence (DNA): TGTGCCACTCGACCGGAGGTAAGATACAATGAGCAGTTCTTC.

The chain links TRBV30 to TRBJ1-1; 8 bases line up with TRBD1. The germline gives CDR1 GTSNPN, CDR2 SVGIG (reference sequence). This CDR3 is 12 amino acids long. V shed 6 bases and J 4 bases; nucleotides not matched to a gene: 4. CDR3 sequence reads: CACHTGGTEAFF. The DNA for the CDR3 is TGTGCCTGCCACACAGGGGGCACTGAAGCTTTCTTT.

The V gene is TRBV7-8, the J gene TRBJ1-5, with 9 bases fitting TRBD1. Germline CDR1 SGHVS, CDR2 FQNEAQ. The CDR3 has 15 amino acids. V gave up 4 bases and J gave up 0 bases; unmatched junction bases: 1. CDR3 bases: TGTGCCAGCAGCTGGGGACAGGGTAGCAATCAGCCCCAGCATTTT. It yields the protein CASSWGQGSNQPQHF.